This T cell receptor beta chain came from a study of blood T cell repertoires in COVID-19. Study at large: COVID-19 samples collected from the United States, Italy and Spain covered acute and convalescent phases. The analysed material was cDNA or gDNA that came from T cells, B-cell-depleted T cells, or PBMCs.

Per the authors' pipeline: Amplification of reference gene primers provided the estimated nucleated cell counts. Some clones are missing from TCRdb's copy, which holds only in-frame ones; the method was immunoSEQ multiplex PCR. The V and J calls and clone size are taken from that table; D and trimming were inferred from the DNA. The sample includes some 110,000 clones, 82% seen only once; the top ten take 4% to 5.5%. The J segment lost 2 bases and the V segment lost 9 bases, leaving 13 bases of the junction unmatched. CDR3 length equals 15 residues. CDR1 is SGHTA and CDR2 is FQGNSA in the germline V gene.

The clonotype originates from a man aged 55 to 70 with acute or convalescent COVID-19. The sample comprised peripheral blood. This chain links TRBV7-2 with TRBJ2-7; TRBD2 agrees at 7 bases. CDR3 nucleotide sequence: TGTGCCAGTAACAAGGAGTGGGGGGGTCCCTACGAGCAGTACTTC. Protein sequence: CASNKEWGGPYEQYF. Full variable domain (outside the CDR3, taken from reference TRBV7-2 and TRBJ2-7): GAGVSQSPSNKVTEKGKDVELRCDPISGHTALYWYRQSLGQGLEFLIYFQGNSAPDKSGLPSDRFSAERTGGSVSTLTIQRTQQEDSAVYLCASNKEWGGPYEQYFGPGTRLTVT.